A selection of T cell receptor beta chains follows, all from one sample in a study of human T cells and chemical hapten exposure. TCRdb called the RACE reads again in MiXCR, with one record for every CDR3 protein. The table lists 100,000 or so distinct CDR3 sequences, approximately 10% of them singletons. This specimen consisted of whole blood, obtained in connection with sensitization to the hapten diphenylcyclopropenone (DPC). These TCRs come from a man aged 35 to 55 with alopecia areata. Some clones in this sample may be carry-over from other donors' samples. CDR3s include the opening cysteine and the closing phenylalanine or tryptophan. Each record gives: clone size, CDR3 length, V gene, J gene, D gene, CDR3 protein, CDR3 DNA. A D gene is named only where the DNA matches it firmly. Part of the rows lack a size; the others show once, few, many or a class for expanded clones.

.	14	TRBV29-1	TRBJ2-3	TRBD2	CSVDSSGTTDTQYF	TGCAGCGTTGACTCTAGCGGGACCACAGATACGCAGTATTTT
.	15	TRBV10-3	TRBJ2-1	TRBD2	CAIRGGLAGVNEQFF	TGTGCCATCAGAGGGGGACTAGCGGGAGTAAATGAGCAGTTCTTC
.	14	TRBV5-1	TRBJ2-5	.	CASSFGTPQETQYF	TGCGCCAGCAGCTTCGGGACTCCCCAAGAGACCCAGTACTTC
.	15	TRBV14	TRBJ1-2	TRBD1	CASSHTGTVAYGYTF	TGTGCCAGCAGCCATACCGGGACAGTGGCCTATGGCTACACCTTC
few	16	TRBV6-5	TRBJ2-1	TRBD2	CASSQLGLAGAGEQFF	TGTGCCAGCAGTCAACTTGGACTAGCGGGAGCGGGTGAGCAGTTCTTC
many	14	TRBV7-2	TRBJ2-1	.	CASSRVLSWAEQFF	TGTGCCAGCAGCCGCGTCCTATCATGGGCTGAGCAGTTCTTC
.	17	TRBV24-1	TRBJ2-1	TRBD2	CATSDPGGTSDYNEQFF	TGTGCCACCAGTGACCCCGGAGGGACTAGCGACTACAATGAGCAGTTCTTC
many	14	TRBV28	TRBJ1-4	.	CASSSTGQNEKLFF	TGTGCCAGCAGTTCGACAGGACAGAATGAAAAACTGTTTTTT
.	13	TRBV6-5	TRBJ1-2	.	CASSYQGNYGYTF	TGTGCCAGCAGTTACCAGGGTAACTATGGCTACACCTTC
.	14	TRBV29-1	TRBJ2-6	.	CSVKQDSGANVLTF	TGCAGCGTTAAACAGGACTCTGGGGCCAACGTCCTGACTTTC
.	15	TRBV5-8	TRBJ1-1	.	CASSLSIRMNTEAFF	TGTGCCAGCAGCTTGAGTATTCGAATGAACACTGAAGCTTTCTTT
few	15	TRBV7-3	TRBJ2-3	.	CASSLEAGGADTQYF	TGTGCCAGCAGCTTAGAGGCAGGGGGGGCAGATACGCAGTATTTT
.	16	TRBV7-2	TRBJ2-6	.	CASSRDGGAGANVLTF	TGTGCCAGCAGTCGGGACGGCGGAGCTGGGGCCAACGTCCTGACTTTC
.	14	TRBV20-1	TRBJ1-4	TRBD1	CSARIQGTNEKLFF	TGCAGTGCTAGAATACAGGGGACTAATGAAAAACTGTTTTTT
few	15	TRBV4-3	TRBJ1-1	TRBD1	CASSQDRTGGAEAFF	TGCGCCAGCAGCCAAGATAGGACAGGGGGCGCTGAAGCTTTCTTT
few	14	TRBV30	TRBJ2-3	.	CAWSVRGGGDTQYF	TGTGCCTGGAGTGTAAGAGGAGGCGGGGATACGCAGTATTTT
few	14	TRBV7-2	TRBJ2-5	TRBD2	CASSPRGGKETQYF	TGTGCCAGCAGCCCCCGCGGGGGTAAAGAGACCCAGTACTTC
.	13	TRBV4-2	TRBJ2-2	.	CASSRPGPGELFF	TGTGCCAGCAGCCGCCCTGGCCCCGGGGAGCTGTTTTTT
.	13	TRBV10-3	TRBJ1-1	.	CAVTTGSHTEAFF	TGTGCCGTAACTACAGGAAGCCACACTGAAGCTTTCTTT
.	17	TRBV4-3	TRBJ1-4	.	CASSQEISGHGVEKLFF	TGCGCCAGCAGCCAAGAAATTAGCGGGCATGGGGTTGAAAAACTGTTTTTT
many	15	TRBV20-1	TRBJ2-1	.	CSASGTASSYNEQFF	TGCAGTGCCTCAGGGACTGCAAGCTCCTACAATGAGCAGTTCTTC
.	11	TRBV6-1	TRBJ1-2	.	CASTARTGYTF	TGTGCCAGCACGGCGAGAACTGGCTACACCTTC
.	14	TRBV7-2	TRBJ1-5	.	CASSLDGRNQPQHF	TGTGCCAGCAGCTTAGACGGACGCAATCAGCCCCAGCATTTT
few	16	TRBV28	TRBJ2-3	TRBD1	CASSLIGTVIADTQYF	TGTGCCAGCAGTTTGATCGGGACAGTGATTGCAGATACGCAGTATTTT
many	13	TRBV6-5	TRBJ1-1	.	CASRIQGNTEAFF	TGTGCCAGCAGAATACAGGGGAACACTGAAGCTTTCTTT
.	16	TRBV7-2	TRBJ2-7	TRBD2	CASSTTTSGILYEQYF	TGTGCCAGCAGCACTACGACTAGCGGGATCCTCTACGAGCAGTACTTC
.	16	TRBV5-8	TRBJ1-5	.	CASSRGGTGSNQPQHF	TGTGCCAGCAGCCGAGGGGGGACGGGAAGCAATCAGCCCCAGCATTTT
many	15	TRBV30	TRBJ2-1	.	CAWSARSRDYNEQFF	TGTGCCTGGAGTGCCCGGTCCAGGGATTACAATGAGCAGTTCTTC
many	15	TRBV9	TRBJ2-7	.	CASSVEGGDSYEQYF	TGTGCCAGCAGCGTAGAGGGCGGGGACTCCTACGAGCAGTACTTC
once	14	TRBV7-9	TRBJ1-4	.	CASSPRGPGEKLFF	TGTGCCAGCAGTCCTCGGGGCCCCGGGGAAAAACTGTTTTTT
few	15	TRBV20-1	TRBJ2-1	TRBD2	CSADGLAGGSNEQFF	TGCAGTGCTGACGGACTAGCGGGAGGCTCCAATGAGCAGTTCTTC
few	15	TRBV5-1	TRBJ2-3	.	CASSSQGDPTDTQYF	TGCGCCAGCAGCTCGCAGGGTGATCCCACAGATACGCAGTATTTT
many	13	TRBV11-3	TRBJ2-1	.	CASSSASYNEQFF	TGTGCCAGCAGCTCAGCGAGCTACAATGAGCAGTTCTTC
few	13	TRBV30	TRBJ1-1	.	CAWSDGLNTEAFF	TGTGCCTGGAGCGACGGATTGAACACTGAAGCTTTCTTT
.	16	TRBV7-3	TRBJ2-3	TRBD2	CASSLGTRGDGDTQYF	TGTGCCAGCAGCTTGGGGACTAGAGGCGATGGAGATACGCAGTATTTT
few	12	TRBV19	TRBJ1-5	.	CASSNTPGPQHF	TGTGCCAGTAGTAATACCCCGGGGCCCCAGCATTTT
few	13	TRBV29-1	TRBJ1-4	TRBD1	CSARTGNNEKLFF	TGCAGCGCCAGGACAGGGAACAATGAAAAACTGTTTTTT
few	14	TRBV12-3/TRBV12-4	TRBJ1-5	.	CASSPRRSNQPQHF	TGTGCCAGCAGCCCGAGGAGGAGCAATCAGCCCCAGCATTTT
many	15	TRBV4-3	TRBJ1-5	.	CASSQDPSSNQPQHF	TGCGCCAGCAGCCAAGACCCCAGTAGCAATCAGCCCCAGCATTTT
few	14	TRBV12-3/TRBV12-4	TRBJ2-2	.	CASSFTENTGELFF	TGTGCCAGCAGTTTCACGGAAAACACCGGGGAGCTGTTTTTT
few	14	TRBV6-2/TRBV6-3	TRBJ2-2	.	CASSPAHGGGELFF	TGTGCCAGCAGTCCCGCCCATGGAGGCGGGGAGCTGTTTTTT
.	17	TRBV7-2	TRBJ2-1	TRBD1	CASSLVIGQAPYNEQFF	TGTGCCAGCAGCTTAGTAATTGGACAGGCCCCCTACAATGAGCAGTTCTTC
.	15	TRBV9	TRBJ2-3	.	CASSVAPLRTDTQYF	TGTGCCAGCAGCGTAGCTCCCCTACGCACAGATACGCAGTATTTT
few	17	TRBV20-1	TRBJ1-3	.	CSARRVGADNSGNTIYF	TGCAGTGCCCGGCGTGTGGGGGCAGATAACTCTGGAAACACCATATATTTT
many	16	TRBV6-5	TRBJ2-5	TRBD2	CASSTLAGGPYETQYF	TGTGCCAGCAGTACCCTAGCGGGAGGGCCGTATGAGACCCAGTACTTC
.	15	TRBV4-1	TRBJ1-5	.	CASSQGGASNQPQHF	TGCGCCAGCAGCCAAGGGGGAGCTAGCAATCAGCCCCAGCATTTT
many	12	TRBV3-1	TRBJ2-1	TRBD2	CASSGLAVEQFF	TGTGCCAGCAGCGGACTAGCGGTTGAGCAGTTCTTC